The present T cell receptor beta chain was sequenced within a study of control samples from healthy donors and cancer patients. Germline V lookup: CDR1 SEHNR, CDR2 FQNEAQ (reference sequence). CDR3 length: 13 amino acids. Losses at the gene ends were 6 bases for V and 4 bases for J; bases not matched to a gene: 3. TCRdb's table, derived via immunoSEQ multiplex PCR, lists solely in-frame clones and lacks some. The sample shows tens of thousands of clones, approximately 84% of them seen only once. This chain uses TRBV7-9 with TRBJ2-5; 9 positions match TRBD1. The sequencing sample was made of blood. The TCR was taken from a woman between 50 and 59 years old in good health. CDR3 DNA sequence: TGTGCCAGCAGGTCGGACAGGGGAGAGACCCAGTACTTC. This encodes CASRSDRGETQYF.